These 16 T cell receptor beta chains share one sample of origin, sequenced in a study of shared clonotypes between healthy human individuals (dated by TCRdb to 2018 to 2021). The library was generated by the immunoSEQ multiplex PCR assay. Not all clones reach the TCRdb copy of this immuneACCESS table, which keeps in-frame sequences only. Checked studies attribute under half of the gap to unresolved V genes and leave the rest unexplained. The sample table lists roughly 770,000 clones, roughly 96% of them with a count of one. The top ten clones comprise about 0.22% of the sample. CD8 naive samples consisted of CD45RO-negative cells that were positively selected for CCR7, yielding a CD45RA+CCR7+ population without TemRA cells. Material: naive CD8+ T cells sorted from blood. The cell subset or site tag for this specimen amounts to: CD45RA+CCR7+. These receptors were taken from a man aged 25 to 40 in good health.

The chain recombines TRBV25-1 with TRBJ2-7; TRBD1 agrees at 8 bases. With V trimmed by 2 bases and J by 9 bases, 9 bases remained unmatched. The germline gives CDR1 MGHDK, CDR2 SYGVNS. The length of the CDR3 is 14 residues. The CDR3 nucleotides are TGTGCCAGCAGTGAACCGAGGACAGGGCTGGGGCAGTACTTC. This codes for CASSEPRTGLGQYF.

The chain links TRBV4-1 to TRBJ2-7; D is possibly TRBD2 (6 bases). Germline CDR1 and CDR2: MGHRA and YSYEKL. V was pared by 1 base and J by 4 bases, with 14 bases between. The CDR3 is 15 residues long. The chain's CDR3 is CASSQGAGLLYEQYF. In nucleotides, the CDR3 is TGCGCCAGCAGCCAAGGGGCTGGACTACTATACGAGCAGTACTTC.

This clone was observed once. The rearrangement links TRBV5-6 to TRBJ1-1, with 7 bases lining up with TRBD1. Germline values: CDR1 SGHDT, CDR2 YYEEEE. The CDR3 is 14 amino acids. V lost 4 bases and J lost 6; bases outside the gene matches: 9. CDR3 sequence: CASSLVGQVSEAFF. The CDR3 nucleotides are TGTGCCAGCAGCCTAGTCGGACAGGTTTCTGAAGCTTTCTTT.

This chain links TRBV27 with TRBJ2-1, with TRBD2 identical over 11 bases. CDR3 length: 15 amino acids. V lost 3 bases and J lost 8; bases outside the gene matches: 6. Germline V CDR1 and CDR2: MNHEY, SMNVEV (reference sequence). CDR3 in amino acids: CASSFRTSGSDEQFF. In DNA form, the CDR3 reads TGTGCCAGCAGTTTTCGGACTAGCGGGTCGGATGAGCAGTTCTTC.

The chain combines TRBV4-3 with TRBJ2-7; maybe TRBD2 (6 bases). Germline values: CDR1 LGHNA, CDR2 YSLEER. This CDR3 contains 16 residues. V was trimmed by 2 bases and J by 2 bases, leaving 16 bases between them. The CDR3 coding sequence is TGCGCCAGCAGCCAATCCCCCGTAGCGGAAGCCTACGAGCAGTACTTC. Translated, it gives CASSQSPVAEAYEQYF.

The chain joins TRBV4-3 to TRBJ1-3; 7 bases map to TRBD1. This CDR3 is 17 amino acids long. Losses at the gene ends were 0 bases for V and 7 bases for J; bases not matched to a gene: 12. CDR1 and CDR2 (germline): LGHNA, YSLEER. CDR3 sequence: CASSQDVTRGNGNTIYF. CDR3 in DNA: TGCGCCAGCAGCCAAGATGTAACCAGGGGGAATGGGAACACCATATATTTT.

The chain recombines TRBV7-8 with TRBJ1-3; D remains ambiguous. The CDR3 totals 14 residues. V lost 5 bases and J 0 bases, leaving 8 bases between the germline ends. The germline gives CDR1 SGHVS, CDR2 FQNEAQ. CDR3 in amino acids: CASSPSGSGNTIYF. CDR3 bases: TGTGCCAGCAGCCCCTCAGGCTCTGGAAACACCATATATTTT.

The CDR3 coding sequence is TGCGCCAGCAGCTTGGCGTTCAGCGCGAACACTGAAGCTTTCTTT. Its protein is CASSLAFSANTEAFF. The rearrangement links TRBV5-1 to TRBJ1-1, with D unclear. The CDR3 has 15 residues. Germline assignment: CDR1 SGHRS and CDR2 YFSETQ. The V and J ends lost 0 bases and 1 base respectively, with 10 bases between them.

The V and J genes are TRBV7-6 and TRBJ2-7; 13 bases agree with TRBD2. The CDR3 totals 16 residues. Per the germline V gene, CDR1 is SGHVS and CDR2 is FNYEAQ. With 5 bases clipped from V and 3 bases from J, the junction kept 7 bases outside the gene matches. DNA for the CDR3: TGTGCCAGCAGCCCCCGGGGACTAGCGGGAATCTACGAGCAGTACTTC. Residues: CASSPRGLAGIYEQYF.

The chain joins TRBV7-9 to TRBJ2-1, with 12 nucleotides matching TRBD2. This CDR3 has 17 residues. Germline V lookup: CDR1 SEHNR, CDR2 FQNEAQ (reference sequence). V lost 4 bases and J lost 6; bases outside the gene matches: 10. In nucleotides, the CDR3 is TGTGCCAGCAGCTCCACCCTGACTAGCGGGAGACGCAATGAGCAGTTCTTC. Encoded protein: CASSSTLTSGRRNEQFF.

The chain has TRBV13 and TRBJ2-7, with D tentatively TRBD1 (6 bases). The CDR3 spans 14 residues. The germline V gene has CDR1 PRHDT and CDR2 FYEKMQ (reference sequence). The V end lost 1 base, the J end lost 4 bases, and 11 bases lay between the germline ends. The CDR3 sequence is CASSLAGGLYEQYF. The DNA of the CDR3 is TGTGCCAGCAGCTTAGCTGGGGGCCTGTACGAGCAGTACTTC.

The CDR3, as DNA: TGTGCCAGCTGGACAGGGGACACAGATACGCAGTATTTT. Its protein is CASWTGDTDTQYF. This chain joins TRBV18 and TRBJ2-3, with TRBD1 matching 9 bases. The germline V gene has CDR1 KGHSH and CDR2 LQKENI. V was clipped by 7 bases and J by 2 bases; unmatched bases: 1. The CDR3 consists of 13 residues.

The chain combines TRBV6-6 with TRBJ1-1, with a weak D call TRBD1 (6 bases). The CDR3 has 16 amino acids. Germline values: CDR1 MNHNY, CDR2 SVGAGI (reference sequence). V dropped 2 bases and J dropped 1 base, with 14 bases sitting between them. The CDR3: CASSYAYREGNTEAFF. Here the CDR3 DNA reads TGTGCCAGCAGTTACGCCTACAGGGAGGGGAACACTGAAGCTTTCTTT.

V is TRBV4-1 and J is TRBJ2-3; 7 bases fit TRBD2. The V gene end was trimmed by 3 bases and the J gene end by 4 bases; junction bases not matched to a gene: 4. The CDR3 has 14 amino acids. Germline values: CDR1 MGHRA, CDR2 YSYEKL. The CDR3 loop is CASSQAGVPDTQYF. The DNA for the CDR3 is TGCGCCAGCAGCCAGGCGGGAGTCCCAGATACGCAGTATTTT.

The chain recombines TRBV6-5 with TRBJ2-7; D might be TRBD1 or TRBD2, each matching 6 bases. V lost 3 bases to trimming and J lost 3 bases, with 12 bases between them. CDR1 MNHEY and CDR2 SVGAGI come from the germline V gene. The CDR3 length is 14 residues. The CDR3: CASSYTRGVYEQYF. The CDR3, as DNA: TGTGCCAGCAGTTATACTAGGGGGGTCTACGAGCAGTACTTC.

The chain joins TRBV28 to TRBJ2-7; a possible D gene is TRBD1 (5 bases). CDR1 and CDR2 from the germline V gene are MDHEN and SYDVKM. There are 15 residues in the CDR3. V lost 6 bases to trimming and J lost 0 bases, with 15 bases between them. This chain's CDR3 is CASSPDKNPSYEQYF. The CDR3 bases are TGTGCCAGCAGCCCGGACAAGAATCCCTCCTACGAGCAGTACTTC.